This TCR beta chain derives from a study of early T cells in non-severe SARS-CoV-2 infection. Across the study: Alpha and beta chains were unpaired, from unsorted whole-blood bulk RNA. Study observations and caveats: Anti-spike CD8 responses were favored in VDJdb matching, and private and CD4 specificities were missed.

This clonotype was picked up many times. Its antigen is not identified. The germline V gene encodes CDR1 MDHEN and CDR2 SYDVKM. The CDR3 is 15 residues long. V was pared by 3 bases and J by 2 bases, with 14 bases between. Individual cDNA molecules carried attached unique molecular identifiers. TCRdb independently ran MiXCR on the 5' RACE reads; one entry per CDR3 protein. The table lists about 42,000 distinct CDR3 sequences, about 6% of them singletons. The sample here was whole blood, taken at baseline. The genes are TRBV28 and TRBJ2-7; D is possibly TRBD1 (5 bases). The receptor's source is an adult who was a healthcare worker with PCR-confirmed SARS-CoV-2 infection or an uninfected control (not recorded which). CDR3 DNA sequence: TGTGCCAGCAGTTTCCAACAGGACCCACCCTACGAGCAGTACTTC. It encodes CASSFQQDPPYEQYF.